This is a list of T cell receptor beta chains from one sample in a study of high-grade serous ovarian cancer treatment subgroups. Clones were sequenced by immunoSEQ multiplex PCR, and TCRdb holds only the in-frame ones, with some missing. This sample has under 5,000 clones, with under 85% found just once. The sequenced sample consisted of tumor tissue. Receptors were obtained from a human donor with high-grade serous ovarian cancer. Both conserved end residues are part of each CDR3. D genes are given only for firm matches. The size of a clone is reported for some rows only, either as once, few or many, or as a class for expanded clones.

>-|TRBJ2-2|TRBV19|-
TGTGCCAGTAGTATAGAGTCGGAGGGTCGGGAGCTGTTTTTT
CASSIESEGRELFF
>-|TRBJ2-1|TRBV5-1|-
TGCGCCAGCAGACGGGACGGCGTTAGCGATGAGCAGTTCTTC
CASRRDGVSDEQFF
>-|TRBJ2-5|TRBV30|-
TGTGCCTGGATGTCCGTGAAGGTCCAGTACTTC
CAWMSVKVQYF
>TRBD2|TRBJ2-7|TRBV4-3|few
TGCGCCAGCAGCCAAGATGTGGGAAAGCGGGGGGGCATTAGCGAGCAGTACTTC
CASSQDVGKRGGISEQYF
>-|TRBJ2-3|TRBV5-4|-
TGTGCCAGCGGGGCTCCCAACACAGATACGCAGTATTTT
CASGAPNTDTQYF
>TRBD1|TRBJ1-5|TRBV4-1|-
TGCGCCAGCTCTTACGGGACAGGGCCAAATCAGCCCCAGCATTTT
CASSYGTGPNQPQHF
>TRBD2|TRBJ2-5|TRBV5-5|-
TGTGCCAGCAGCCCGTCGTCGACTAGCGGGCATGGGACCCAGTACTTC
CASSPSSTSGHGTQYF
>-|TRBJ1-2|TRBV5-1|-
TGCGCCAGCAGCTTGGGAGGGGGAATTCTAGGAGGCGATGGCTACACCTTC
CASSLGGGILGGDGYTF
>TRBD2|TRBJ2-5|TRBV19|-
TGTGCCAGTAGTAAACAAGCGGGGGCTCAGGGGACCCAGTACTTC
CASSKQAGAQGTQYF
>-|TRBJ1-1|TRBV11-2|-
TGTGCCAGCAGTCCACTTGGATTGAACACTGAAGCTTTCTTT
CASSPLGLNTEAFF
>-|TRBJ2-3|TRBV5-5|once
TGTGCCAGCAGCTTGGGGCAGAGCACAGATACGCAGTATTTT
CASSLGQSTDTQYF
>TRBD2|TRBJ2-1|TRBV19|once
TGTGCCAGTAGGGGGGGACTAGCGGGGGGAACCTACAATGAGCAGTTCTTC
CASRGGLAGGTYNEQFF
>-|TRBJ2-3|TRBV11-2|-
TGTGCCAGCAGCTTAGAGGTAGGCCCAGATACGCAGTATTTT
CASSLEVGPDTQYF
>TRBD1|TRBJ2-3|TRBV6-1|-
TGTGCCAGCAGTGAAGCCCACGGACAGGTCACAGATACGCAGTATTTT
CASSEAHGQVTDTQYF
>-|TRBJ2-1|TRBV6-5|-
TGTGCCACCTCGACCAGCCGCTACAATGAGCAGTTCTTC
CATSTSRYNEQFF
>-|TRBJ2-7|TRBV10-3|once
TGTGCCATCAGTGAGTTGAGCTCCTACGAGCAGTACTTC
CAISELSSYEQYF
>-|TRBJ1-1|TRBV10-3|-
TGTGCCACCCGAGGGGACATGAACACTGAAGCTTTCTTT
CATRGDMNTEAFF
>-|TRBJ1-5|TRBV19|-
TGTGCCAGTGAACCGGGTAACGGGGGAATCCAGCCCCAGCATTTT
CASEPGNGGIQPQHF
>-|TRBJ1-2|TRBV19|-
TGTGCCAGTAGTATTACGGACAGACAAAGAGATGGCTACACCTTC
CASSITDRQRDGYTF
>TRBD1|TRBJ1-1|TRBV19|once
TGTGCCAGTAGAAGGACAGGGCAGAACACTGAAGCTTTCTTT
CASRRTGQNTEAFF
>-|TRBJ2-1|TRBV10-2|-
TGCGCCAGCCGTACGGGGGTTTACAATGAGCAGTTCTTC
CASRTGVYNEQFF
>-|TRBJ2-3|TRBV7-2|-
TGTGCCAGCAGTCAACTAGGCGGTACGCAGTATTTT
CASSQLGGTQYF
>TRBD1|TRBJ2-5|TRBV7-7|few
TGTGCTAGCAGCTTAGCGGCGGGACAGGGGGGATTAGAGACCCAGTACTTC
CASSLAAGQGGLETQYF
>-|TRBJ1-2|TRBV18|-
TGTGCCAGCTCATCACAATCCAGGGGAACTAACTATGGCTACACCTTC
CASSSQSRGTNYGYTF
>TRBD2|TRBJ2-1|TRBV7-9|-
TGTGCCAGCAGCTTAGTTTACGGGGGGGCCGGCTACAATGAGCAGTTCTTC
CASSLVYGGAGYNEQFF
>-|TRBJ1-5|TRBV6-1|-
TGTGCCAGCAGAGCACTAGTTGTACCCAATCAGCCCCAGCATTTT
CASRALVVPNQPQHF
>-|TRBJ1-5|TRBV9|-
TGTGCCAGCAGCGTAGGTGGGGGAAGGCAGCCCCAGCATTTT
CASSVGGGRQPQHF
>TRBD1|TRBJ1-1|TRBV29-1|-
TGCAGCGTGATCACCGGGACAGGGGGTCGTCGAGCTTTCTTT
CSVITGTGGRRAFF
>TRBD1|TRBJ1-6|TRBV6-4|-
TGTGCCAGCAGTGGCGGGGGACAGGGGAATTCACCCCTCCACTTT
CASSGGGQGNSPLHF
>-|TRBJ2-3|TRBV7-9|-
TGTGCCAGCAGCTCGGGCAGACGCACAGATACGCAGTATTTT
CASSSGRRTDTQYF
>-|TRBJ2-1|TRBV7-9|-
TGTGCCAGCAGCCACCTTTACAATGAGCAGTTCTTC
CASSHLYNEQFF